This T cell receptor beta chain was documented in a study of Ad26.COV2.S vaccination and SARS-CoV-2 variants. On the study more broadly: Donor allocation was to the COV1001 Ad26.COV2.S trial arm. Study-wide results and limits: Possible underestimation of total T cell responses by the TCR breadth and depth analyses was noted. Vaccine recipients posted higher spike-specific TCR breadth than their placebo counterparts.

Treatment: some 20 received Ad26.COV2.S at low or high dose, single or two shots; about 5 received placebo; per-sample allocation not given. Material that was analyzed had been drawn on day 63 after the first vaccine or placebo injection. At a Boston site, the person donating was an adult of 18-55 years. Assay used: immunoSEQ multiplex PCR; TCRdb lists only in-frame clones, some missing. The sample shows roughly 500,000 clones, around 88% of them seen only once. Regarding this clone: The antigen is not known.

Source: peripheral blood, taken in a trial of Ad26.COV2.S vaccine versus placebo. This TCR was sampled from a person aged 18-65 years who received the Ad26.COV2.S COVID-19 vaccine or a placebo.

For the CDR3, the DNA is TGTGCCAGCAGTGGCGGAACTAATGAAAAACTGTTTTTT. Amino acids: CASSGGTNEKLFF. The chain combines TRBV2 with TRBJ1-4; D is unclear. The V end was cut by 4 bases, the J end by 1 base, with 4 bases between. The germline V gene has CDR1 SNHLY and CDR2 FYNNEI. The CDR3 loop spans 13 amino acids. The complete variable domain, with remaining parts taken from reference TRBV2 and TRBJ1-4, reads EPEVTQTPSHQVTQMGQEVILRCVPISNHLYFYWYRQILGQKVEFLVSFYNNEISEKSEIFDDQFSVERPDGSNFTLKIRSTKLEDSAMYFCASSGGTNEKLFFGSGTQLSVL.